This entry lists 13 T cell receptor beta chains sequenced from one sample in a study of shared T cell receptors in the human thymus. Some clones are missing from TCRdb's copy, which holds only in-frame ones; the method was immunoSEQ multiplex PCR. The data show almost 550,000 clones, roughly 74% seen once. Another study also made use of these data, one on human thymus T cells.

Sequencing input: thymocytes. All receptors derive from a boy under two years old with a congenital heart defect.

This clone turned up a few times. The chain couples TRBV2 to TRBJ2-1; perhaps TRBD2 as D (6 bases). Germline V gives CDR1 SNHLY, CDR2 FYNNEI. The CDR3 totals 19 residues. The V end was cut by 3 bases, the J end by 9 bases, with 30 bases between. CDR3 protein: CASSEVRAGRLPFGGEQFF. CDR3 sequence (DNA): TGTGCCAGCAGTGAGGTGAGGGCGGGAAGACTACCCTTTGGGGGTGAGCAGTTCTTC.

This chain connects TRBV12-5 to TRBJ2-1; 7 nucleotides align to TRBD2. Germline values: CDR1 LGHNT, CDR2 FRNRAP. V was clipped by 4 bases and J by 2 bases; unmatched bases: 8. This CDR3 is 16 amino acids long. The CDR3 region is CASGSIEAGAYNEQFF. The CDR3 DNA follows: TGTGCTAGTGGTTCCATAGAGGCGGGGGCCTACAATGAGCAGTTCTTC.

This chain uses TRBV11-3 with TRBJ2-5, with a weak D call TRBD2 (6 bases). The DNA end is more similar to TRBJ2-7, so the J call may be wrong. The CDR3 totals 20 residues. CDR1 is SGHNT, CDR2 YENEEA, per germline. The CDR3 nucleotides read TGTGCCAGCAGCTTAGCTAGCGAAGTAGTCCTAAGGGAGTCGGTCAACGAGCAGTACTTC. It specifies CASSLASEVVLRESVNEQYF.

The rearrangement joins TRBV11-2 to TRBJ1-2, with TRBD1 as a possible D gene (6 bases). The CDR3 length is 14 residues. Trimming shortened V by 6 bases and J by 6 bases, and 17 bases separated the two germline ends. Germline V gene data show CDR1 as SGHAT and CDR2 as FQNNGV. CDR3 sequence reads: CASRTQGGGHGYTF. DNA of the CDR3: TGTGCCAGCAGGACCCAGGGAGGGGGTCATGGCTACACCTTC.

The rearrangement links TRBV4-2 to TRBJ2-7; D possibly corresponds to TRBD1 (6 bases). The ends were cut back, 4 bases at V and 3 bases at J, with 16 bases in the middle. The CDR3 covers 15 residues. Germline loops: CDR1 LGHNA, CDR2 YNFKEQ. The CDR3 reads CASSPTRDMFYEQYF. Written as DNA, the CDR3 is TGTGCCAGCAGCCCTACCAGGGACATGTTCTACGAGCAGTACTTC.

This clone was seen a single time. The chain has TRBV4-3 and TRBJ2-5; the match to TRBD1 covers 8 bases. Germline V gives CDR1 LGHNA, CDR2 YSLEER. With V trimmed by 0 bases and J by 5 bases, 8 bases remained unmatched. This CDR3 contains 16 residues. CDR3 loop: CASSQEDRDGKETQYF. In DNA, the CDR3 is TGCGCCAGCAGCCAAGAGGACAGGGATGGAAAGGAGACCCAGTACTTC.

The J gene is TRBJ2-3, the V gene TRBV12-5, with unresolved D. V was cut by 6 bases and J by 0 bases, with 13 bases left in between. Germline values: CDR1 LGHNT, CDR2 FRNRAP. The CDR3 covers 15 residues. For the CDR3, the DNA is TGTGCTAGTGGCCTCACTGGAGTCAGCACAGATACGCAGTATTTT. Residues: CASGLTGVSTDTQYF. Full variable domain (rest looked up from reference TRBV12-5 and TRBJ2-3): DARVTQTPRHKVTEMGQEVTMRCQPILGHNTVFWYRQTMMQGLELLAYFRNRAPLDDSGMPKDRFSAEMPDATLATLKIQPSEPRDSAVYFCASGLTGVSTDTQYFGPGTRLTVL.

The count of this clone is one. The J gene is TRBJ2-7, the V gene TRBV10-2, with 8 nucleotides matching TRBD1. Germline CDR1 is WSHSY and CDR2 is SAAADI. The CDR3 extends over 15 amino acids. The V and J ends lost 1 base and 9 bases, in that order; junction bases with no gene match: 11. In DNA form, the CDR3 reads TGCGCCAGCAGTGAGTTGGGACAGGCGTTTTTGATGCAGTACTTC. Protein sequence: CASSELGQAFLMQYF.

This clone showed up just a few times. This chain uses TRBV10-2 with TRBJ2-6; 12 nucleotides align to TRBD2. Per germline, CDR1 WSHSY and CDR2 SAAADI. The J segment lost 2 bases and the V segment lost 6 bases, leaving 14 bases of the junction unmatched. The CDR3 contains 20 residues. This chain's CDR3 is CASSATSGSLVDPGANVLTF. The CDR3 coding sequence is TGCGCCAGCAGCGCGACTAGCGGGAGTCTTGTGGATCCTGGGGCCAACGTCCTGACTTTC.

The J gene is TRBJ2-7, the V gene TRBV18; the match to TRBD1 covers 10 bases. Looked up from germline, CDR1 is KGHSH and CDR2 is LQKENI. CDR3 length equals 16 residues. V shed 5 bases, J shed 2 bases, and the junction held 9 bases outside the gene matches. The CDR3 nucleotides read TGTGCCAGCTCAACTAAACCGGGACAGGGGCCCTACGAGCAGTACTTC. Amino acid sequence: CASSTKPGQGPYEQYF.

The V call is TRBV4-3, the J call TRBJ1-2; no clear D. The V end lost 0 bases, the J end lost 3 bases, and 8 bases lay between the germline ends. Per germline, CDR1 LGHNA and CDR2 YSLEER. CDR3 length: 14 residues. Written as DNA, the CDR3 is TGCGCCAGCAGCCAAGATAACAGTTACTATGGCTACACCTTC. This sequence encodes CASSQDNSYYGYTF.

This chain connects TRBV27 to TRBJ1-5; maybe TRBD1 (5 bases). This CDR3 has 16 amino acids. V gave up 7 bases and J gave up 0 bases, with 16 bases separating them. CDR1 and CDR2 from the germline V gene are MNHEY and SMNVEV (reference sequence). The CDR3 DNA is TGTGCCAGCACCCCTCGGGGGGTATATAGCAATCAGCCCCAGCATTTT. Translation: CASTPRGVYSNQPQHF.

In its sample, this clone was seen a few times. V is TRBV2 and J is TRBJ2-1, with TRBD2 identical over 11 bases. J lost 7 bases, V lost 8 bases, and 7 bases had no gene match. The germline V gene encodes CDR1 SNHLY and CDR2 FYNNEI. The length of the CDR3 is 14 residues. In DNA, the CDR3 is TGTGCCAGCTCTAGCGGGAGGCGGATTAATGAGCAGTTCTTC. The encoded protein is CASSSGRRINEQFF.